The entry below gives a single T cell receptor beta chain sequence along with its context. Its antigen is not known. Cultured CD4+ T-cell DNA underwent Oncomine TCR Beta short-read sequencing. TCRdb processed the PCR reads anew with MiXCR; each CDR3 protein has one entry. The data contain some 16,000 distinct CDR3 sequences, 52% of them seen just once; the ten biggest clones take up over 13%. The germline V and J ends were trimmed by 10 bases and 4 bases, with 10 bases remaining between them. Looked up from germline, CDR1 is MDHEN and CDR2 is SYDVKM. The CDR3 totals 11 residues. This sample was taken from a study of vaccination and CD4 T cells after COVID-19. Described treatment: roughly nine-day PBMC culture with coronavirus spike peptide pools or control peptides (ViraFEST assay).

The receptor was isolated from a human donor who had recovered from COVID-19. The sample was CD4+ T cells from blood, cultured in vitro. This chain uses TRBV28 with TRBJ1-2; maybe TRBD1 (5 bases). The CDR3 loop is CATETAYGYTF. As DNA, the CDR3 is TGTGCCACCGAGACAGCCTATGGCTACACCTTC.